This T cell receptor (beta chain) was obtained from a study of shared clonotypes between healthy human individuals. V gave up 3 bases and J gave up 6 bases; unmatched junction bases: 5. The germline V gene encodes CDR1 KGHSH and CDR2 LQKENI. The CDR3 has 14 residues. Some clones are missing from TCRdb's copy, which holds only in-frame ones; the method was immunoSEQ multiplex PCR. The data hold some 500,000 clones, with 90% to 97% observed a single time. Regarding the study as a whole: A handful of donors showed sharing of approximately 4.7% of naive CD4 clonotypes. Richness estimates generally favored naive over memory subsets.

About this clone itself: As yet, its antigen is unknown.

The source material was naive CD4+ T cells sorted from blood. The subset here: CD45RA+ positively selected. The rearrangement joins TRBV18 to TRBJ2-1; 7 bases are shared with TRBD2. The receptor was isolated from a woman aged 25 to 39 in good health. The CDR3 is CASSPRTRSNEQFF. In DNA form, the CDR3 reads TGTGCCAGCTCACCTCGGACTAGAAGCAATGAGCAGTTCTTC.